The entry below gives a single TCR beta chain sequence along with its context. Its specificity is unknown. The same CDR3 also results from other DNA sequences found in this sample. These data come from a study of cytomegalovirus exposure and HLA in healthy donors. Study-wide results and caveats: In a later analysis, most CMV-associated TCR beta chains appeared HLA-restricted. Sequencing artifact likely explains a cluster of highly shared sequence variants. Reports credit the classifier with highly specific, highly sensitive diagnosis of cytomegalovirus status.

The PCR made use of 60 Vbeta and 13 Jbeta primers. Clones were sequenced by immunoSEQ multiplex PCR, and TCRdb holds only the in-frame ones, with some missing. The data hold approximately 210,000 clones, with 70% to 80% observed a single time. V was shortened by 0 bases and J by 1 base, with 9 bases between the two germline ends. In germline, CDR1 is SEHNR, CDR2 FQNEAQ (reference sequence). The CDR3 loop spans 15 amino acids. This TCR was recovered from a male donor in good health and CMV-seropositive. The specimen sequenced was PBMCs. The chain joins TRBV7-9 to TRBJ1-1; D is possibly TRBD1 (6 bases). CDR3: CASSLAGQGNTEAFF. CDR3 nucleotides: TGTGCCAGCAGCTTAGCGGGACAAGGGAACACTGAAGCTTTCTTT.